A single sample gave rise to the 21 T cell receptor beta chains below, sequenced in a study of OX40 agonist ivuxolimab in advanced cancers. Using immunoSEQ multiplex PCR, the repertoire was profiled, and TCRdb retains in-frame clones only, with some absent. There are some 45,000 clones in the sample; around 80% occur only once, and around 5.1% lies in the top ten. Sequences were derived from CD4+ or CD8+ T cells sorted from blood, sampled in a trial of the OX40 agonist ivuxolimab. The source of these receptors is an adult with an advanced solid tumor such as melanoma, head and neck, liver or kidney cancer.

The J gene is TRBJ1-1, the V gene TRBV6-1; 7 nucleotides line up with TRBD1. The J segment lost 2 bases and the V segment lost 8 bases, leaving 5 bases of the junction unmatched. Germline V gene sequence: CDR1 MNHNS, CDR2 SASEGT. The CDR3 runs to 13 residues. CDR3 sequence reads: CASRQGLNTEAFF. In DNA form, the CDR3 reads TGTGCCAGCCGACAGGGTCTAAACACTGAAGCTTTCTTT.

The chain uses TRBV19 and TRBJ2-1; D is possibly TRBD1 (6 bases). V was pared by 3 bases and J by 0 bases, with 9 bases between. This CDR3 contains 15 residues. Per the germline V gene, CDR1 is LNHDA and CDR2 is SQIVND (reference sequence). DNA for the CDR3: TGTGCCAGTAGTATCCCAGGGGTCTCCTACAATGAGCAGTTCTTC. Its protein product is CASSIPGVSYNEQFF.

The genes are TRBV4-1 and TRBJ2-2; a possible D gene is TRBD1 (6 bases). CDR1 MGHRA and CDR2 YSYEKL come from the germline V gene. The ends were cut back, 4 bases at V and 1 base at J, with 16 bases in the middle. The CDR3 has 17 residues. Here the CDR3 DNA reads TGCGCCAGCAGCCCCGGGACAATGTATATGAACACCGGGGAGCTGTTTTTT. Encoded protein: CASSPGTMYMNTGELFF.

CDR3 DNA sequence: TGTGCCAGCAGCGCTGGGGGCGGATTACCCCTCTATGGCTACACCTTC. Protein: CASSAGGGLPLYGYTF. V is TRBV9 and J is TRBJ1-2; the D gene is possibly TRBD1 (6 bases). CDR1 and CDR2 from the germline V gene are SGDLS and YYNGEE. The CDR3 runs to 16 residues. V lost 3 bases and J 4 bases, leaving 19 bases between the germline ends.

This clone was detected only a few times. The CDR3 coding sequence is TGTGCCTGGAGTGTACCGGTGGGAAACCAGCCCCAGCATTTT. Its protein product is CAWSVPVGNQPQHF. The chain employs TRBV30 and TRBJ1-5, with no clear D. V was trimmed by 0 bases and J by 7 bases, leaving 13 bases between them. Per germline, CDR1 GTSNPN and CDR2 SVGIG (reference sequence). The CDR3 loop spans 14 amino acids.

The chain's CDR3 is CASSSSGTDNTGELFF. CDR3 nucleotide sequence: TGTGCCAGCAGCTCATCCGGGACAGATAACACCGGGGAGCTGTTTTTT. The chain uses TRBV7-2 and TRBJ2-2, with 7 bases identical to TRBD1. The germline gives CDR1 SGHTA, CDR2 FQGNSA. The CDR3 sequence is 16 residues long. Unmatched junction bases numbered 7, after V lost 4 bases and J lost 2 bases.

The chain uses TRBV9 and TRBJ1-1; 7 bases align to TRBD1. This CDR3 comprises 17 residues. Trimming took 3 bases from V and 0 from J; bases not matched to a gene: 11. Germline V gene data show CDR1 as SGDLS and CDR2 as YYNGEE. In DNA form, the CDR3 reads TGTGCCAGCAGCGGAAGGACAGGCCAAGGGGTGAACACTGAAGCTTTCTTT. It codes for CASSGRTGQGVNTEAFF.

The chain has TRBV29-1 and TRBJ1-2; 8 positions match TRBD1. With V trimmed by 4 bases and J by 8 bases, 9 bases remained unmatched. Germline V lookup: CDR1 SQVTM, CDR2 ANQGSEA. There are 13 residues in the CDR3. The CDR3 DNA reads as TGCAGCGTTGTACCGTCAGGGGGCTCAGGCTACACCTTC. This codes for CSVVPSGGSGYTF.

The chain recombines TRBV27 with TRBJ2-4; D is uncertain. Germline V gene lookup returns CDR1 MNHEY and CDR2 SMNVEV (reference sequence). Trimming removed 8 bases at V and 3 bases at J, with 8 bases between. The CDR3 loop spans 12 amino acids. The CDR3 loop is CASATHKNIQYF. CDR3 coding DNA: TGTGCCAGCGCCACCCACAAAAACATTCAGTACTTC.

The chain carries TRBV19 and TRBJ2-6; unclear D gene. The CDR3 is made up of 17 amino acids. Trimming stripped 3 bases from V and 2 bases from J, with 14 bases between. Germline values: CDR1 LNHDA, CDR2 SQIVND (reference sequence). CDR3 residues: CASSISRQLTGANVLTF. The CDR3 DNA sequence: TGTGCCAGTAGTATCTCCAGGCAACTGACTGGGGCCAACGTCCTGACTTTC.

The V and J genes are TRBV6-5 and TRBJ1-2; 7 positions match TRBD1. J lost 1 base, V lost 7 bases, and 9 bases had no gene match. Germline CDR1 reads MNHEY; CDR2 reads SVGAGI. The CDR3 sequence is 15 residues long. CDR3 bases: TGTGCCAGCAAGGAGGCAGGGGGAGTTAACTATGGCTACACCTTC. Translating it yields CASKEAGGVNYGYTF.

The CDR3 sequence: CASGQKEPQHF. As DNA, the CDR3 is TGTGCCAGCGGACAGAAGGAGCCCCAGCATTTT. This rearrangement joins TRBV2 to TRBJ1-5, with D tentatively TRBD1 (6 bases). CDR3 length: 11 residues. CDR1 is SNHLY, CDR2 FYNNEI, per germline. The ends were cut back, 8 bases at V and 8 bases at J, with 10 bases in the middle.

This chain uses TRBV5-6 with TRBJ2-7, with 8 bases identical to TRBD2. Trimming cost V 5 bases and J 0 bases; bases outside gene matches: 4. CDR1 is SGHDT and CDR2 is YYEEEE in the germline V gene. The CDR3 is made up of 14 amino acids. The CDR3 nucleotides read TGTGCCAGCAGTACGAGCGGGAGCTCCTACGAGCAGTACTTC. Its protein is CASSTSGSSYEQYF.

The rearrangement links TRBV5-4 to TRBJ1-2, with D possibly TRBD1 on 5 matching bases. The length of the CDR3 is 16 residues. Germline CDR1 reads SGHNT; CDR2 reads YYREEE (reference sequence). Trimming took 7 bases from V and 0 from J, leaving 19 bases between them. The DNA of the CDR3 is TGTGCCAGCTTCAACACGGGCAGGGAGGCTAACTATGGCTACACCTTC. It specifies CASFNTGREANYGYTF. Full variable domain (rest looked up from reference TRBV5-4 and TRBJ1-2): ETGVTQSPTHLIKTRGQQVTLRCSSQSGHNTVSWYQQALGQGPQFIFQYYREEENGRGNFPPRFSGLQFPNYSSELNVNALELDDSALYLCASFNTGREANYGYTFGSGTRLTVV.

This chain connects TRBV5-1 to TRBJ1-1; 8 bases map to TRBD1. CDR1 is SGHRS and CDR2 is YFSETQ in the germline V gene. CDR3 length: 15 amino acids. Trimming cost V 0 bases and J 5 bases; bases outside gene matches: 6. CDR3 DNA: TGCGCCAGCAGCTTGGGTGACAGGGGTGTGACTGAAGCTTTCTTT. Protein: CASSLGDRGVTEAFF.

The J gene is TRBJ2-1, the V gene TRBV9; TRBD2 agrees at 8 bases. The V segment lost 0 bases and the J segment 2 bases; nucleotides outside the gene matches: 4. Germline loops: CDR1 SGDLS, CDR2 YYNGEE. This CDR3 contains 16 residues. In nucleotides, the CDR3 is TGTGCCAGCAGCGTAGCCGTAGCGGGAACCTACAATGAGCAGTTCTTC. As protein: CASSVAVAGTYNEQFF.

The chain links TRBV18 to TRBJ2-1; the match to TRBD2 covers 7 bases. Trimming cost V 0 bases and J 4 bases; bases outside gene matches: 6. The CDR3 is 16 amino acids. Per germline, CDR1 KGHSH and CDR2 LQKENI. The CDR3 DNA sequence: TGTGCCAGCTCACCACCAGGCGGGAGAGTTTACAATGAGCAGTTCTTC. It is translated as CASSPPGGRVYNEQFF.

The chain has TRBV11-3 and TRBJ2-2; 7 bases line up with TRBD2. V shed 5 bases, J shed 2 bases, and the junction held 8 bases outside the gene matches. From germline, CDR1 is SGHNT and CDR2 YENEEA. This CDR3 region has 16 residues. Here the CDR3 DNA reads TGTGCCAGCAGCATCTCCACTAGCGTCAACACCGGGGAGCTGTTTTTT. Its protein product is CASSISTSVNTGELFF.

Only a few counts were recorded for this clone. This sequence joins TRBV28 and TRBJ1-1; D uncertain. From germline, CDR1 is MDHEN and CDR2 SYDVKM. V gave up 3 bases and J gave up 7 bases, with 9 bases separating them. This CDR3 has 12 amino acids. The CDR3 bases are TGTGCCAGCAGTTTCATGACCTATGAAGCTTTCTTT. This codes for CASSFMTYEAFF.

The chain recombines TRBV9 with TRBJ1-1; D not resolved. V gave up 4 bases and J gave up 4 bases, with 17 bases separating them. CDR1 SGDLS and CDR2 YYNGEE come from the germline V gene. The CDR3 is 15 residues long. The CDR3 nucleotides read TGTGCCAGCAGCATAGTGACTCCTCGTAGCACTGAAGCTTTCTTT. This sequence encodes CASSIVTPRSTEAFF.

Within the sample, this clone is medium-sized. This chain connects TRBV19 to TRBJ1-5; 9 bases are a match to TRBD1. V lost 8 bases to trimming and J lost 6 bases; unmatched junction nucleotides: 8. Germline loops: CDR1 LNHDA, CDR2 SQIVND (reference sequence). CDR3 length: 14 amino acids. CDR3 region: CASRDRVQSQPQHF. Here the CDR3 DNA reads TGTGCCAGTCGGGACAGGGTTCAATCTCAGCCCCAGCATTTT. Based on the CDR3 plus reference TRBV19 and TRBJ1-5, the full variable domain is DGGITQSPKYLFRKEGQNVTLSCEQNLNHDAMYWYRQDPGQGLRLIYYSQIVNDFQKGDIAEGYSVSREKKESFPLTVTSAQKNPTAFYLCASRDRVQSQPQHFGDGTRLSIL.